This TCR beta chain was found in a study of beta chain features in type 1 diabetes (dated by TCRdb to between 2017 and 2018). For context, the study as a whole: No differences in mean age, gender distribution, total cell number or subset yield were found between patients and healthy donors. A total of 85 million to 140 million sorted cells were examined across all samples, and a strong correlation was observed between cell number per subset and RNA yield. In the study, recently diagnosed type 1 diabetes patients and matched healthy donors were compared on the TCRB repertoires of their sorted circulating CD4+ T cell subsets. Naive and central memory subsets were obtained from all 28 donors, but regulatory and stem cell-like memory subsets were isolated from only 8 patients and roughly 8 healthy donors.

Overall results and qualifications from the work: PCR may preferentially amplify shorter templates, but because patient and control samples were amplified and corrected together, any resulting skew would affect both groups equally. Fewer insertions and more nucleotide deletions at VDJ recombination sites were observed in patients with type 1 diabetes, implying thymic rearrangement abnormalities. Because cDNA was sequenced instead of genomic DNA, highly expressing activated cells could be over-represented, though the groups showed no difference in activation or CD3 levels. A moderate but significant shortening of TCRB CDR3 length was observed in type 1 diabetes patients in all four CD4+ subsets. Because small numbers of individuals were included in the HLA sub-analyses, any influence of HLA type on TCRB rearrangement was left unresolved. The naive, central memory and regulatory TCRB repertoires appeared to resemble one another more closely among patients than among healthy donors.

A distance of 17 bases separates the germline ends of V and J, which lose 3 bases and 0 bases respectively. The CDR3 runs 18 amino acids, cysteine and phenylalanine included. CDR3 DNA is the only sequence kept; it has 54 bases, read in frame from the first base. The CDR1 and CDR2 encoded by the germline V gene are LGHNA and YNFKEQ. From each donor, a single peripheral blood sample of about 100 mL on average was drawn into heparinised tubes. Using a panel that included CD45RO, CCR7, CD25, CD127, CD95 and CD27, naive, central memory, regulatory and stem cell-like memory CD4+ T cells were sorted on a BD FACSAria II. Purity was above 95% for every sorted population. Right away, PBMCs were isolated by Lymphoprep density gradient centrifugation and were stained directly, with no culture step. So that batch effects would be minimized, each experiment stained and sorted samples in pairs, pairing one healthy donor with one patient.

Notes on this clone: Its binding antigen is unknown. No base quality values were provided; no much bigger clone lies one nucleotide off.

The High Capacity cDNA Reverse Transcription Kit was used to reverse transcribe all of the isolated RNA, meaning that expressed TCRB transcripts were what got sequenced. Deep immunoSEQ sequencing was applied to naive, central memory and regulatory T cell samples, giving an average of about 3.4 million total reads per sample. Sorted cells were lysed in RLT buffer, and RNA was extracted using DNase-treated RNeasy Micro or Mini kits according to cell number. To prevent cross-contamination, each cell subset was processed individually, whereas patient and healthy donor samples were processed jointly. Using the immunoSEQ multiplex PCR, TCRB sequences were amplified from cDNA into 87-bp fragments spanning the CDR3 region. Sequencing of the amplicons was performed on the Illumina HiSeq platform. The authors' pipeline ran thus. Synthetic template baselines were used to correct PCR bias computationally, reads within Hamming distance 2 were collapsed, and singletons that could not be merged were discarded. By aligning reads against IMGT, V, D and J genes, CDR3 length, and insertions or deletions at six rearrangement sites were assigned. Clonotype counts were normalized to sorted cell number within each subset before computing true diversity and Gini coefficients with the tcR R package. The overlap coefficient, calculated on TCRB nucleotide sequences, was used to measure repertoire sharing. As a proxy for the pre-selection repertoire, out-of-frame TCRB sequences from naive cells were analyzed. Sourced from immuneACCESS, this table was stored by TCRdb with only in-frame sequences that have V and J called. A share of the clones is absent; for the studies checked, an unresolved V gene accounts for under half, and the remainder has no known explanation. That table supplies the V and J calls and clone size; D and trimming were determined from the DNA. The sample records 350,000 to 400,000 clones, over 13% of which are singletons. The ten largest clones capture approximately 0.02% of the sample.

The specimen was naive CD4+ T cells from blood. Per the publication, the cell subset or site label means: true naive CD4+ T cells. This clonotype originated in a woman between 18 and 30 years old in good health. The sequence links TRBV4-2 to TRBJ2-2; the D region possibly corresponds to TRBD2 (5 bases align). Read as DNA, the sequence is TGTGCCAGCAGCCAGCAAGTTGGAGGACTTGCGAACACCGGGGAGCTGTTTTTT. The encoded protein is CASSQQVGGLANTGELFF.